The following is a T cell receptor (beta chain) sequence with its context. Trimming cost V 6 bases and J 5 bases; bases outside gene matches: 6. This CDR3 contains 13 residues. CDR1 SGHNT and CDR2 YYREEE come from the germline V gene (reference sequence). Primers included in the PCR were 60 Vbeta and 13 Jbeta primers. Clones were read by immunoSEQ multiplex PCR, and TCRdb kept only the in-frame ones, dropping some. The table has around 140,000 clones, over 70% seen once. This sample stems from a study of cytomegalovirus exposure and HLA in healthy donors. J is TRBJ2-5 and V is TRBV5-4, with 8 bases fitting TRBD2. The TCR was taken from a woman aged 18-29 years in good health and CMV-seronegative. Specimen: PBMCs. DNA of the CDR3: TGTGCCAGCACCGGGAGGGGGGGGGAGACCCAGTACTTC. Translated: CASTGRGGETQYF.